This TCR beta chain came from a study of shared clonotypes between healthy human individuals. Note on this clone: In the same sample, other DNA sequences code for this CDR3.

This CDR3 has 13 amino acids. V gave up 5 bases and J gave up 2 bases, with 10 bases separating them. Per germline, CDR1 MDHEN and CDR2 SYDVKM. Data came from immunoSEQ multiplex PCR; TCRdb stores just in-frame clones and leaves some out. The sample contains 2 million to 3 million clones, more than 90% of which appear only once. The J gene is TRBJ2-7, the V gene TRBV28; possible D gene TRBD1, 5 bases. This TCR derives from a man younger than 35 in good health. Sequenced: naive CD4+ T cells sorted from blood. Regarding subset: CD45RA+ positively selected. The DNA for the CDR3 is TGTGCCAGCAGTCTACAGGTACCCTACGAGCAGTACTTC. Translated: CASSLQVPYEQYF.